What follows are 21 T cell receptor beta chains derived from one specimen sequenced in a study of T cell responses to AZD1222 COVID-19 vaccine. Here immunoSEQ multiplex PCR was the method, and the copy in TCRdb shows in-frame clones only, minus some. Of nearly 110,000 clones detected, roughly 88% appear once; the ten largest clones hold roughly 8%. The sequences come from peripheral blood, collected 28 days after the second AZD1222 dose. The receptor source for this set is an adult who received the AZD1222 COVID-19 vaccine.

The chain joins TRBV30 to TRBJ2-5, with TRBD2 identical over 9 bases. V trimming: 7 bases; J trimming: 5 bases; junction bases outside the gene matches: 8. This CDR3 has 13 residues. Germline CDR1 GTSNPN, CDR2 SVGIG (reference sequence). The CDR3 spells CASTGSGGETQYF. The DNA for the CDR3 is TGTGCCTCGACCGGTAGCGGGGGTGAGACCCAGTACTTC.

The chain has TRBV19 and TRBJ1-6; unclear D gene. Trimming cost V 5 bases and J 0 bases, with 8 bases left between them. The CDR3 runs 15 residues. Germline V gives CDR1 LNHDA, CDR2 SQIVND (reference sequence). The CDR3: CASSAMSSYNSPLHF. The CDR3 nucleotides are TGTGCCAGTAGTGCGATGAGCTCCTATAATTCACCCCTCCACTTT.

DNA for the CDR3: TGTGCCAGCAGTTTCTCGGTAGGTCTTGGTCTGCCCCAGCATTTT. The encoded protein is CASSFSVGLGLPQHF. The chain uses TRBV27 and TRBJ1-5; D is unresolved. The CDR3 spans 15 residues. Trimming took off 3 bases at V and 9 bases at J, with 18 bases between the two ends. Per germline, CDR1 MNHEY and CDR2 SMNVEV (reference sequence).

The rearrangement links TRBV10-3 to TRBJ2-1; tentative D call: TRBD2 (6 bases). Trimming took off 7 bases at V and 0 bases at J, with 10 bases between the two ends. Looked up from germline, CDR1 is ENHRY and CDR2 is SYGVKD. The CDR3 covers 14 residues. CDR3 sequence: CAIMRGGSYNEQFF. DNA of the CDR3: TGTGCCATCATGAGGGGAGGCTCCTACAATGAGCAGTTCTTC.

The chain combines TRBV11-2 with TRBJ2-7; D is possibly TRBD2 (6 bases). In germline, CDR1 is SGHAT, CDR2 FQNNGV. The CDR3 length is 14 residues. The germline V and J ends were trimmed by 4 bases and 2 bases, with 12 bases remaining between them. In nucleotides, the CDR3 is TGTGCCAGCAGCTACTCCGGCGGGACCTACGAGCAGTACTTC. Its protein product is CASSYSGGTYEQYF.

This sequence joins TRBV25-1 and TRBJ2-7; the match to TRBD1 covers 7 bases. Per the germline V gene, CDR1 is MGHDK and CDR2 is SYGVNS. Trimming took 2 bases from V and 0 from J; bases not matched to a gene: 4. The CDR3 loop spans 15 amino acids. The CDR3 DNA follows: TGTGCCAGCAGTGAAGAAGGGGACAGCTCCTACGAGCAGTACTTC. Its protein product is CASSEEGDSSYEQYF.

The chain joins TRBV9 to TRBJ2-5; 12 positions agree with TRBD2. The CDR3 has 16 amino acids. Trimming cost V 4 bases and J 3 bases; bases outside gene matches: 7. CDR1 is SGDLS, CDR2 YYNGEE, per germline. The CDR3 here is CASSPRSSGGEETQYF. As DNA, the CDR3 is TGTGCCAGCAGCCCCCGGTCTAGCGGGGGGGAAGAGACCCAGTACTTC.

The V and J genes are TRBV5-4 and TRBJ2-1; D remains ambiguous. The germline V gene has CDR1 SGHNT and CDR2 YYREEE (reference sequence). The CDR3 spans 13 residues. V was cut by 0 bases and J by 6 bases, with 7 bases left in between. The CDR3 DNA reads as TGTGCCAGCAGCTTGGAGGCCCTCAATGAGCAGTTCTTC. Its protein is CASSLEALNEQFF.

This chain uses TRBV6-5 with TRBJ2-7; the D gene is possibly TRBD2 (5 bases). V was clipped by 0 bases and J by 2 bases, with 11 bases between them. The CDR3 loop spans 15 amino acids. Germline CDR1 and CDR2: MNHEY and SVGAGI. The CDR3 protein is CASSYSISGTYEQYF. CDR3 bases: TGTGCCAGCAGTTACTCGATTTCCGGGACCTACGAGCAGTACTTC.

The CDR3 loop is CASSQGALGNTIYF. DNA of the CDR3: TGTGCCAGCAGCCAGGGGGCGTTGGGAAACACCATATATTTT. This rearrangement joins TRBV3-1 (or the pseudogene TRBV3-2) to TRBJ1-3, with D maybe TRBD1 (6 bases). The V end was cut by 3 bases, the J end by 4 bases, with 10 bases between. The CDR3 consists of 14 residues. In germline, CDR1 is LGHDT, CDR2 YNNKEL (reference sequence).

The rearrangement joins TRBV18 to TRBJ1-5; a possible D gene is TRBD1 (5 bases). V lost 4 bases and J lost 2, with 15 bases in between. The CDR3 spans 16 residues. Per germline, CDR1 KGHSH and CDR2 LQKENI. CDR3 residues: CASSLRFQGGNQPQHF. CDR3 bases: TGTGCCAGCTCACTCAGATTTCAGGGCGGCAATCAGCCCCAGCATTTT.

The chain links TRBV6-1 to TRBJ2-7; D uncertain. Trimming took off 3 bases at V and 4 bases at J, with 4 bases between the two ends. From germline, CDR1 is MNHNS and CDR2 SASEGT. This CDR3 has 11 amino acids. CDR3 amino acids: CASSELYEQYF. The CDR3 nucleotides are TGTGCCAGCAGTGAGTTATACGAGCAGTACTTC.

A single count supports this clone. The rearrangement joins TRBV3-1 (or the pseudogene TRBV3-2) to TRBJ2-1, with D uncertain. The germline V gene encodes CDR1 LGHDT and CDR2 YNNKEL (reference sequence). V shed 4 bases and J shed 0 bases, with 13 bases lying between them. The CDR3 length is 16 residues. CDR3 sequence reads: CASSPEASISYNEQFF. The CDR3 DNA follows: TGTGCCAGCAGCCCAGAGGCGTCCATCTCCTACAATGAGCAGTTCTTC.

The rearrangement uses TRBV6-5 and TRBJ1-5; 7 bases align to TRBD1. The CDR3 consists of 13 residues. Germline values: CDR1 MNHEY, CDR2 SVGAGI. Germline trimming cut 6 bases from V and 4 bases from J; bases unmatched to any gene: 3. This CDR3 reads CASRGTENQPQHF. The DNA of the CDR3 is TGTGCCAGCAGGGGGACAGAGAATCAGCCCCAGCATTTT.

As DNA, the CDR3 is TGCAGGGCCGGCGAGGACAGCGTCATGAACACTGAAGCTTTCTTT. Translated, it gives CRAGEDSVMNTEAFF. The chain has TRBV29-1 and TRBJ1-1; D might be TRBD1 (6 bases). Germline assignment: CDR1 SQVTM and CDR2 ANQGSEA. This CDR3 has 15 amino acids.

This clone was picked up one time. This rearrangement joins TRBV3-1 (or the pseudogene TRBV3-2) to TRBJ2-3; unclear D gene. V was shortened by 3 bases and J by 0 bases, with 4 bases between the two germline ends. This CDR3 spans 13 amino acids. Germline V gene data show CDR1 as LGHDT and CDR2 as YNNKEL (reference sequence). CDR3 in amino acids: CASSQTSTDTQYF. Written as DNA, the CDR3 is TGTGCCAGCAGCCAGACTAGCACAGATACGCAGTATTTT.

Only one count was recorded for this clone. DNA for the CDR3: TGTGCCATCCGACAGGGGGCAGCTGAAAAACTGTTTTTT. Its translation is CAIRQGAAEKLFF. The chain links TRBV10-3 to TRBJ1-4, with TRBD1 matching 10 bases. J lost 7 bases, V lost 8 bases, and 4 bases had no gene match. Germline assignment: CDR1 ENHRY and CDR2 SYGVKD. There are 13 residues in the CDR3.

This clone turned up a few times. The gene calls are TRBV25-1 and TRBJ1-4, with 8 bases identical to TRBD1. Germline-derived CDR1 and CDR2 are MGHDK and SYGVNS. The V gene end was trimmed by 6 bases and the J gene end by 3 bases; junction bases not matched to a gene: 9. The CDR3 length is 16 residues. Here the CDR3 reads CASRSQGAPANEKLFF. DNA for the CDR3: TGTGCCAGCAGGAGCCAGGGGGCGCCTGCTAATGAAAAACTGTTTTTT.

This clone was observed once. The chain carries TRBV12-3 or TRBV12-4 and TRBJ1-2; D is possibly TRBD1 (6 bases). Trimming removed 6 bases from V and 6 bases from J, with 14 bases in between. This CDR3 is 13 amino acids long. Written as DNA, the CDR3 is TGTGCCAGCAGCACAAACAGGGATCATGGCTACACCTTC. Protein sequence: CASSTNRDHGYTF.

Here the CDR3 reads CASSPPGEGNQPQHF. The DNA of the CDR3 is TGTGCCAGCTCACCACCAGGGGAGGGCAATCAGCCCCAGCATTTT. V and J are TRBV18 and TRBJ1-5; a possible D gene is TRBD1 (5 bases). This CDR3 spans 15 amino acids. CDR1 is KGHSH, CDR2 LQKENI, per germline. Trimming took 0 bases from V and 2 from J, leaving 8 bases between them.

This sequence joins TRBV5-1 and TRBJ1-1; 7 bases are shared with TRBD1. Germline V gene lookup returns CDR1 SGHRS and CDR2 YFSETQ. The CDR3 covers 17 residues. V shed 4 bases, J shed 2 bases, and the junction held 14 bases outside the gene matches. CDR3 DNA: TGCGCCAGCAGCCGGGCCCCTGGGACAGACCGTAACACTGAAGCTTTCTTT. Protein product: CASSRAPGTDRNTEAFF.